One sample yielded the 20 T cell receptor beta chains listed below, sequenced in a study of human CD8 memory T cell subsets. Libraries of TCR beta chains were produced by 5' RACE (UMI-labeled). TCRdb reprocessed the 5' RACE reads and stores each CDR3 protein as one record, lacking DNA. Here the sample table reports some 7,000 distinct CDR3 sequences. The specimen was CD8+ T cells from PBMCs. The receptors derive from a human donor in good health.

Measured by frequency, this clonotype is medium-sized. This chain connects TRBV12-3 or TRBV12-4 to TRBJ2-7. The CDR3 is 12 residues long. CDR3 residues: CASSLVFYEQYF.

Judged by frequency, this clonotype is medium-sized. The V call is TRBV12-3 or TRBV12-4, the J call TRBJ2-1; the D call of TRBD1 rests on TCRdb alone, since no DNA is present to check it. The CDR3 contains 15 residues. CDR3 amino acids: CASSWTGGPYNEQFF.

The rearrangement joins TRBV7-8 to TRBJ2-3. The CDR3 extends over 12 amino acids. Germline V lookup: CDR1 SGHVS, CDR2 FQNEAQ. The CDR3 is CASSPSTDTQYF. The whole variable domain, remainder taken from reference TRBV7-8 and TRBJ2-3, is GAGVSQSPRYKVAKRGQDVALRCDPISGHVSLFWYQQALGQGPEFLTYFQNEAQLDKSGLPSDRFFAERPEGSVSTLKIQRTQQEDSAVYLCASSPSTDTQYFGPGTRLTVL.

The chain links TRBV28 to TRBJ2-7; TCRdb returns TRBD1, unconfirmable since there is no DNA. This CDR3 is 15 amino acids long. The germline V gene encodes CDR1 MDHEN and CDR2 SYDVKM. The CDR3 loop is CASRLGAGGSNEQYF.

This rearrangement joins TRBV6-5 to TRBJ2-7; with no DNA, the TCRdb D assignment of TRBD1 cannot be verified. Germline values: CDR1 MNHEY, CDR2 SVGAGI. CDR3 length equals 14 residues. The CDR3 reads CASSAFGGSYEQYF.

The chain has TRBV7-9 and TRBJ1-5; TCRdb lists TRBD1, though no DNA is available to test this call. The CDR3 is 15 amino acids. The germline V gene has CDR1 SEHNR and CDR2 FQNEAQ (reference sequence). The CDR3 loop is CASSATGAGDQPQHF.

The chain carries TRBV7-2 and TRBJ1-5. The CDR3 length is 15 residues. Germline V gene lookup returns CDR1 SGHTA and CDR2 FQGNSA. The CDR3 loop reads CASSFRGEVNQPQHF. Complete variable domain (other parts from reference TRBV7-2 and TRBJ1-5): GAGVSQSPSNKVTEKGKDVELRCDPISGHTALYWYRQSLGQGLEFLIYFQGNSAPDKSGLPSDRFSAERTGGSVSTLTIQRTQQEDSAVYLCASSFRGEVNQPQHFGDGTRLSIL.

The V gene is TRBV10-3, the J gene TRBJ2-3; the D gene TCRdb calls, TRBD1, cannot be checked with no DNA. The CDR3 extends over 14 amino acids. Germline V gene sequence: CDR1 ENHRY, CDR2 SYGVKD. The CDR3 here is CAISGTGRGDTQYF.

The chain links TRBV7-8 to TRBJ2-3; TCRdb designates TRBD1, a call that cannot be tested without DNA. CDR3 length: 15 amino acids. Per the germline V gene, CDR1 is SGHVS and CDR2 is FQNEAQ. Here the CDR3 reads CASSLGTGRTDTQYF.

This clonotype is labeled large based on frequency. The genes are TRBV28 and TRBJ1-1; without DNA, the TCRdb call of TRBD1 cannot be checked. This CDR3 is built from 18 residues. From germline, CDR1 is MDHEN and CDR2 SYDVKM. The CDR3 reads CASSSLRASDKTGTEAFF.

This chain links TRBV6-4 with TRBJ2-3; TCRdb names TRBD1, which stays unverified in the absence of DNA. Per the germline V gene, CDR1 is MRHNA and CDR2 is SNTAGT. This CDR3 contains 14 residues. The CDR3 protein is CASSPRLYTDTQYF.

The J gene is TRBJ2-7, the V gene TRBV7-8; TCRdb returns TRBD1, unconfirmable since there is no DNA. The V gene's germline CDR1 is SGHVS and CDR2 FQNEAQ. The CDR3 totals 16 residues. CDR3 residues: CASSSPRDRGSYEQYF.

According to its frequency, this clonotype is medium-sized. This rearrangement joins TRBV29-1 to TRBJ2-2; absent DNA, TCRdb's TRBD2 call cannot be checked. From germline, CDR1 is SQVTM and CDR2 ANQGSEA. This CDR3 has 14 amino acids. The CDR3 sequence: CSVEAGGGTGELFF.

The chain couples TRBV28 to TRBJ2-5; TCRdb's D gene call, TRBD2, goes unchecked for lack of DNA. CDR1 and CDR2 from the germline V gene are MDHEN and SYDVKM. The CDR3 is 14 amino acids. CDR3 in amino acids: CASSSVGGRETQYF.

CDR3 residues: CSVEDGHSYEQYF. The rearrangement uses TRBV29-1 and TRBJ2-7. Germline CDR1 and CDR2: SQVTM and ANQGSEA. The CDR3 runs 13 residues.

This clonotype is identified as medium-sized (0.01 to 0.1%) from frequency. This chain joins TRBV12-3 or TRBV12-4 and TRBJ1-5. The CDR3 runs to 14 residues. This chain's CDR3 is CASSLMGGNQPQHF.

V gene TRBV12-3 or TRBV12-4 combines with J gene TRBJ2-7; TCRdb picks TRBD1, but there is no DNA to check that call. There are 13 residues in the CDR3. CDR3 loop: CATRPGGSHEQYF.

This chain's CDR3 is CASSSSSGQQFF. This chain joins TRBV7-3 and TRBJ2-1; the D call from TCRdb, TRBD2, cannot be confirmed without DNA. CDR1 and CDR2 from the germline V gene are SGHTA and FQGTGA. The CDR3 consists of 12 residues.

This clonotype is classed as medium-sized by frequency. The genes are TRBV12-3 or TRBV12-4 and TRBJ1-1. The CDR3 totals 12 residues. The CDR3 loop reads CASSEFKGEAFF.

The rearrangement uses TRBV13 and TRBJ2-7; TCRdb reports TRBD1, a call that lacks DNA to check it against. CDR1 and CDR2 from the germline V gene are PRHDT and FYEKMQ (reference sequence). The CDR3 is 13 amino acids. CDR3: CASSSGTGSEQYF.